This T cell receptor beta chain was sequenced in a study of a mutant IDH1 vaccine in newly diagnosed glioma (dated by TCRdb to 2020 to 2022). Regarding the complete study: Patients were given eight vaccinations, in weeks 1, 3, 5, 7, 11, 15, 19 and 23, which matched visits V03 through V10. The roughly 35 treated patients were roughly 60% male and around 40% female, with a mean age of around 40 years. Vaccination started 4-6 weeks after radiotherapy alone, or was given together with temozolomide cycles in the groups whose treatment included chemotherapy. Peripheral blood was collected at six visits: V03 (baseline), V05, V07, V10, V12 and V13. For exploratory analyses, 25 to 30 treated patients had longitudinal TCRB deep sequencing done wherever samples were available. Prior to enrollment, standard therapy consisting of radiotherapy alone, temozolomide alone, or radiochemotherapy with temozolomide had been administered to patients, with the combination being received by most patients.

What the time point label conveys for this sample: week 23, last vaccination. Every vaccine dose consisted of 300 ug of a 20-mer mutant IDH1 peptide in Montanide, administered subcutaneously together with topical imiquimod. All donors had newly diagnosed IDH1-mutant astrocytomas of WHO grade 3 or 4 that showed loss of nuclear ATRX. The samples were drawn from NOA16, a multicentre, single-arm, open-label phase I trial in Germany that tested a mutant IDH1 peptide vaccine in humans for the first time. The DNeasy Blood and Tissue Kit was used to extract genomic DNA from EDTA blood for TCRB sequencing. In the case of this clone: Its antigen remains unidentified. Per-nucleotide qualities are absent, and no much larger clonotype sits a single base away.

Counted from cysteine to phenylalanine, this CDR3 has 17 amino acids. Only the CDR3 region is kept as DNA, spanning 51 bases read in frame from base 1. Sequences MGHRA (CDR1) and YSYEKL (CDR2) are obtained from the germline V gene. Trimming leaves V shorter by 0 bases and J shorter by 7 bases, with the junction holding 10 bases beyond the gene matches. Overall study results and their limits: PBMC samples for TCRB deep sequencing were selected based on availability. No apparent relationship was observed between pseudoprogression and alterations in the top peripheral T cell clonotypes detected by TCRB sequencing. Vaccine-induced immune responses across multiple MHC alleles were detected in 93.3% of patients. It was noted by the authors that analyses of patient blood samples could not be reproduced owing to sample limitations.

To prepare the library, the immunoSEQ multiplex PCR assay was applied. Rearranged TCR beta chain sequences were amplified with the hsTCRB Kit following the manufacturer's protocol. An Illumina MiSeq was used to sequence the TCRB libraries. The study's processing was this. The proprietary platform of the kit vendor was used for demultiplexing, trimming and gene mapping. In its TCRdb copy, this immuneACCESS table keeps in-frame sequences only and misses some clones. Where compared with another copy, unresolved V genes explain less than half of these, and the others have no known cause. V, J and clone size derive from that table, while D and trimming were established from the DNA sequence. This sample is represented by some 70,000 clones; 84% of them were singletons. About 14% of the sample is held by the ten biggest clonotypes.

The sequence was collected from a man between 18 and 35 years old with glioma. In this chain, TRBV4-1 is recombined with TRBJ2-2, and TRBD2 aligns with 8 junction nucleotides. Sequencing was performed on PBMCs, taken from a glioma patient whose treatment included an IDH1 peptide vaccine. The CDR3 region: CASSQDSFRLAGGELFF. The bases are TGCGCCAGCAGCCAAGATTCGTTTCGGCTAGCGGGCGGGGAGCTGTTTTTT.